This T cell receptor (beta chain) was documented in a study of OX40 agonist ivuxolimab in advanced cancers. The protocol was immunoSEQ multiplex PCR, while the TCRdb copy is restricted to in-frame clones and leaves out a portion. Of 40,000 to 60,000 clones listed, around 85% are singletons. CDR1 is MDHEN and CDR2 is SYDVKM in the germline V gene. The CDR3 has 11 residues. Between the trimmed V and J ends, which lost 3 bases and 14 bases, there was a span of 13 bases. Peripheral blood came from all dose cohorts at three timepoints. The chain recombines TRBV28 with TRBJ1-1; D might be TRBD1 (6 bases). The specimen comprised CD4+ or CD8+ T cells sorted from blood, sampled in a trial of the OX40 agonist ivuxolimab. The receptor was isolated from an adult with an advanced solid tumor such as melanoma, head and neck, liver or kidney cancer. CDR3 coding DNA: TGTGCCAGCAGTTTGGGGGGCAGGAGGTTCTTT. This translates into CASSLGGRRFF. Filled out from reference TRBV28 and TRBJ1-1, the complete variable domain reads DVKVTQSSRYLVKRTGEKVFLECVQDMDHENMFWYRQDPGLGLRLIYFSYDVKMKEKGDIPEGYSVSREKKERFSLILESASTNQTSMYLCASSLGGRRFFGQGTRLTVV.